Given below is one T cell receptor beta chain in context. Which antigen it targets is not known. Base qualities are not recorded, but no much larger clone differs from it by a single base. This sample is drawn from a study of cytomegalovirus exposure and HLA in healthy donors (dated by TCRdb to the late 2010s). The study in broad terms: According to an earlier analysis of 587 of the donors, 150 million to 200 million T cells yielded over 90 million unique TCR beta sequences and roughly 280 Gb of sequence data. An early release that covered about 600 HLA-typed donors contained about 290 gigabases of sequencing data and 80 million or so unique TCR sequences. Of the 300 to 500 genotyped donors, approximately 81% were placed in the genetic ancestry cluster associated with self-reported Caucasian donors. The aim of the study was to test whether cataloging public T cell receptors could identify signatures of past pathogen exposure. The study profiled the T cell repertoires of hundreds of subjects by immunosequencing and related them to cytomegalovirus serostatus. Besides the first cohort of around 700 subjects, a separate validation cohort made up of 120 different subjects was used. To predict cytomegalovirus infection status, the study combined high-throughput TCR immunosequencing, statistical association of individual TCRs with disease status, and machine learning. In a later analysis, previously published TCR beta repertoires from 550 to 700 donors were re-analyzed and high-resolution HLA genotyping was added so that TCR occurrence patterns could be studied. The later analysis used no new phenotypic data to find candidate immune exposures, relying instead on TCR beta sequences and their occurrence across donors. To decide whether each TCR beta V gene segment behaved as functional or pseudogenic, an earlier analysis of 587 of the donors relied on high-throughput TCR beta sequencing. Alongside the repertoire data, information on donor age, sex, ethnicity and CMV serostatus was compiled. A later genetic analysis took genome-wide SNP genotypes for about 55% of the roughly 700 donors and used that subset as a discovery cohort. Every discovery cohort repertoire had been produced on one sequencing platform. Both class I and class II loci were covered by HLA typing, at four-digit resolution. The number of donors typed differed by locus, with roughly 620-630 for A, B, C, DRB1 and DQB1, around 500 for DQA1, 600 to 610 for DPA1, and some 440 for DPB1. Several DR-DQ haplotypes were treated as single units for association and clustering because of strong linkage in the cohort. On average, roughly 250,000 unique TCR beta nucleotide sequences were sequenced per donor among a few hundred genotyped donors of the cohort, with roughly a sixth of those sequences being non-productive.

The cohort comprised 710 or so healthy bone marrow donors. At the time of sampling, all cohort members were nominally healthy, though unrecorded immune exposures were likely present. The donor tested CMV seronegative and was one of the 352 seronegative cohort members. A peripheral blood sample was provided by each donor, and peripheral blood mononuclear cells were used for TCR beta sequencing. Genomic DNA was extracted from the blood cell samples with the Qiagen DNeasy Blood Extraction Kit. Libraries came from the immunoSEQ multiplex PCR assay. For the multiplex PCR, a mixture combining 60 forward primers for TCR Vbeta segments and 13 reverse primers for TCR Jbeta segments was used. The CDR3 region of rearranged TCR beta genes was amplified from genomic DNA by a multiplex PCR assay. On the Illumina HiSeq System, the amplified TCR beta libraries were sequenced as 87-base-pair reads. The paper's data handling went like this. In a later analysis, some 80 million unique TCR beta chains were counted across the roughly 610 repertoires, and roughly 11 million of these chains were shared by at least two donors. To remove PCR and sequencing errors, raw reads were error-corrected and collapsed into unique sequences using a nearest-neighbor algorithm that merged closely related sequences. CDR3 sequences were aligned to IMGT reference sequences to assign V, D and J gene segments. Each retained sequence needed at least a six-nucleotide match to both a V gene segment and a J gene segment. A rearrangement was called productive if the CDR3 had no stop codons and remained in frame with V and J, and every other rearrangement was called non-productive. Following IMGT convention, CDR3 was defined as the stretch from the second conserved V-encoded cysteine to the conserved J-encoded phenylalanine. The earlier analysis of some 580 of the donors excluded any sequence lacking an unambiguous match to a single V gene segment. In an earlier analysis of around 590 of the donors, a V segment was called functional when productive rearrangements were above 56.7%, and segregating when the standard deviation between donors exceeded 5%. A statistical classification framework was developed to diagnose cytomegalovirus status using the catalog of TCR beta chain sequences. In a later analysis, TCR nucleotide sequences were compared against IMGT/GENE-DB human TR gene sequences so that V and J genes could be assigned. The TCRdist pipeline was used in a later analysis to assign CDR3 sequences and most-parsimonious VDJ recombination scenarios. In a later analysis, every TCR beta chain was defined by the combination of its CDR3 amino acid sequence and its V-gene family, and reads without a unique V-gene family were dropped. A later analysis removed 550 to 650 highly shared, low-generation-probability nucleotide sequences to deal with suspected cross-contamination and a sequencing artifact. In a later analysis, a clonal expansion index for each public chain was calculated from normalized within-repertoire ranks of inferred template counts. Generation probabilities in a later analysis came from a VDJ recombination model fitted to out-of-frame rearrangements, and those results were checked against IGoR. Hypergeometric tests were used in a later analysis to score TCR-TCR, TCR-HLA and TCR-CMV co-occurrence, with a repertoire-size bias correction applied to the TCR pairs. In a later analysis, false discovery rates were estimated by permuting HLA or CMV assignments 20 times. In a later analysis, co-occurring TCRs were grouped using DBSCAN, and TCRdist sequence similarity was added for clustering within HLA-allele-positive subsets. Repertoires with fewer than 30,000 or more than 120,000 public chains were left out of co-occurrence clustering, as were about five repertoires with anomalous nucleotide sharing. In its TCRdb copy, this immuneACCESS table keeps in-frame sequences only and misses some clones. Where compared with another copy, unresolved V genes explain less than half of these, and the others have no known cause. Clone size and the V and J calls come from that table; the DNA yielded D and trimming. The sample table lists approximately 240,000 clones, 80% to 90% of them with a count of one. The top ten constitute around 1% of the sample.

General conclusions and limits of the study: In a later analysis, TCR association rates were found to vary across HLA loci, with the most associated TCRs seen for DRB1 alleles and the fewest for HLA-C alleles. The cohort was sequenced for TCR beta chains only, and without alpha or paired-chain data the features that could be detected were limited. The classifier was reported to diagnose cytomegalovirus status with high specificity and sensitivity in both the original cohort and the validation cohort. In a later analysis, several top co-occurrence clusters were reported to appear linked to parvovirus B19, influenza, CMV and Epstein-Barr virus. A cluster of highly shared sequence variants was judged likely to represent a technical artifact of the sequencing pipeline. Most CMV-associated TCR beta chains appeared to be HLA-restricted in a later analysis, and the HLA associations seemed to be driven largely by CMV exposure. Most TCR sequences were observed very rarely across donors, whereas some public TCRs were present in many individuals. The authors suggested that the approach could potentially be extended to other disease states and immunological phenotypes. An earlier analysis of around 600 of the donors showed that most TCR beta V segments appeared in productive rearrangements either about 87% or about 30% of the time, which broadly matched IMGT annotations. At a false discovery rate of 0.05, a later analysis linked some 18,000 TCR beta sequences to specific HLA alleles. Because HLA typing was unavailable for some donors at each locus, only the typed subset was used in association tests. A further reported finding was that TCR beta sequences accurately predicted the HLA-A and HLA-B alleles for most subjects in the first cohort. In vitro tests confirmed that a few of the cytomegalovirus-associated TCR beta chains recognize cytomegalovirus antigens. In the study, 150 to 200 TCR beta chains were listed as associated with cytomegalovirus. According to a later genetic analysis, donors in an Asian-associated ancestry cluster had fewer N-insertions in productive TCRs than the roughly 670-donor mean. CMV serostatus was the only immune exposure information available for the cohort. Linkage disequilibrium might explain the correlated functional status among segregating V segments, but an unknown experimental factor could not be ruled out. The 87-base-pair reads could not distinguish some IMGT-functional V segments, including TRBV6-2 and TRBV6-3, so those segments were excluded. Compared with equally common non-associated chains, HLA-associated TCR beta chains in a later analysis were more clonally expanded and had lower generation probabilities. Strong co-occurrence of HLA alleles, especially DR and DQ, made assigning TCR associations to individual alleles difficult. The earlier analysis of 587 of the donors excluded about 16 rarely observed V segments, including chromosome 9 orphons, because counts were too low. V-gene and J-gene trimming of TCR beta chains was associated with a missense DCLRE1C variant in a later genetic analysis, and the association was replicated in an independent cohort. Roughly uniform sequencing depth across donors was assumed in presence/absence analyses, although this assumption may not hold.

The CDR3 numbers 20 residues from cysteine through phenylalanine. Only the CDR3 DNA is retained, 60 bases long and in frame from the first base. From the germline V gene, CDR1 is MDHEN and CDR2 is SYDVKM. Ends trimmed: V by 2 bases, J by 7 bases; bases unmatched to a gene: 18. The rearrangement combines TRBV28 with TRBJ2-3; 13 central bases correspond to TRBD2. The source material was PBMCs. This clonotype was sampled from a woman aged 18-30 years in good health and CMV-seronegative. The CDR3 protein is CASSLKLAGGPVPPSYTQYF. The nucleotide sequence is TGTGCCAGCAGTTTAAAACTAGCGGGAGGGCCGGTTCCCCCCTCATATACGCAGTATTTT.